Below, 22 T cell receptor beta chains from the same sample are listed, as sequenced in a study of cytomegalovirus exposure and HLA in healthy donors (dated by TCRdb to the late 2010s). The library was made by the immunoSEQ multiplex PCR assay. A mixture of 60 forward primers for TCR Vbeta segments and 13 reverse primers for TCR Jbeta segments was used in the multiplex PCR. This is the immuneACCESS table as TCRdb keeps it, with only in-frame sequences that have V and J called. A part of the clones is gone; compared with another copy, unresolved V genes explain less than half, and the rest is unexplained. This sample comprises roughly 89,000 clones, around 74% of them detected only once. About 9.5% of the sample goes to the ten largest clones. Sequenced material: PBMCs. The source is a man younger than 45 in good health and CMV-seropositive.

V and J are TRBV27 and TRBJ1-1; D is unresolved. The CDR3 is made up of 16 amino acids. Germline V gene sequence: CDR1 MNHEY, CDR2 SMNVEV (reference sequence). V was clipped by 3 bases and J by 0 bases, with 14 bases between them. The CDR3 loop is CASSFASTRLNTEAFF. DNA for the CDR3: TGTGCCAGCAGTTTTGCATCCACCAGATTGAACACTGAAGCTTTCTTT.

This clone has more than one count but fewer than ten. The chain's CDR3 is CASSPPGQSDEKLFF. CDR3 bases: TGTGCCAGCAGCCCCCCCGGACAGTCGGACGAAAAACTGTTTTTT. This chain joins TRBV5-4 and TRBJ1-4; D may be TRBD1 (6 bases). The CDR3 contains 15 residues. CDR1 SGHNT and CDR2 YYREEE come from the germline V gene (reference sequence). The V and J ends lost 4 bases and 8 bases respectively, with 18 bases between them. Combining the CDR3 with reference TRBV5-4 and TRBJ1-4 gives the whole variable domain ETGVTQSPTHLIKTRGQQVTLRCSSQSGHNTVSWYQQALGQGPQFIFQYYREEENGRGNFPPRFSGLQFPNYSSELNVNALELDDSALYLCASSPPGQSDEKLFFGSGTQLSVL.

This clone has a single count. The chain employs TRBV9 and TRBJ2-7; 7 positions agree with TRBD1. The V gene end was trimmed by 4 bases and the J gene end by 3 bases; junction bases not matched to a gene: 10. The germline V gene has CDR1 SGDLS and CDR2 YYNGEE. This CDR3 is built from 15 residues. Here the CDR3 reads CASSRQGQAIYEQYF. The CDR3 coding sequence is TGTGCCAGCAGCCGCCAAGGACAGGCGATCTACGAGCAGTACTTC.

In this sample, this clone turned up once. The chain couples TRBV10-2 to TRBJ2-5, with 11 bases fitting TRBD2. Per the germline V gene, CDR1 is WSHSY and CDR2 is SAAADI. After removal of 6 bases from V and 5 bases from J, the junction contained 5 bases not matched to a gene. The CDR3 runs 14 residues. The CDR3 DNA is TGCGCCAGCAGCCAACTAGCGGGGGTTGAGACCCAGTACTTC. Protein product: CASSQLAGVETQYF.

This clone was counted only a few times. The chain uses TRBV5-6 and TRBJ1-4; TRBD1 matches 9 bases. This CDR3 is 14 amino acids long. The germline V gene has CDR1 SGHDT and CDR2 YYEEEE. V dropped 3 bases and J dropped 7; count of bases not matched to a gene: 4. The chain's CDR3 is CASSSGQGFEKLFF. The CDR3 nucleotides read TGTGCCAGCAGCTCGGGACAGGGTTTTGAAAAACTGTTTTTT.

In this sample, this clone turned up a few times. This chain joins TRBV28 and TRBJ1-6, with D maybe TRBD1 (6 bases). Per the germline V gene, CDR1 is MDHEN and CDR2 is SYDVKM. With 2 bases removed from V and 10 bases from J, the gap between germline ends came to 12 bases. The CDR3 totals 14 residues. CDR3 protein: CASSLRTATSPLHF. The CDR3 coding sequence is TGTGCCAGCAGTTTACGGACAGCCACATCACCCCTCCACTTT.

This sequence joins TRBV6-5 and TRBJ1-4, with 10 bases fitting TRBD1. Germline V gene data show CDR1 as MNHEY and CDR2 as SVGAGI. The J segment lost 6 bases and the V segment lost 3 bases, leaving 4 bases of the junction unmatched. This CDR3 has 15 residues. The CDR3 DNA follows: TGTGCCAGCAGTTATATGACAGGGGGCTATGAAAAACTGTTTTTT. It codes for CASSYMTGGYEKLFF.

The chain links TRBV6-6 to TRBJ1-4; D remains unclear. Germline assignment: CDR1 MNHNY and CDR2 SVGAGI (reference sequence). The CDR3 consists of 14 residues. V was shortened by 3 bases and J by 4 bases, with 9 bases between the two germline ends. CDR3 loop: CASSYTENNEKLFF. CDR3 sequence (DNA): TGTGCCAGCAGTTATACAGAAAATAATGAAAAACTGTTTTTT.

The rearrangement uses TRBV18 and TRBJ1-5; D is unresolved. The CDR3 consists of 14 residues. V shed 3 bases and J shed 0 bases, with 6 bases lying between them. Germline V gene data show CDR1 as KGHSH and CDR2 as LQKENI. In DNA, the CDR3 is TGTGCCAGCTCACCCGTTCGTAGCAATCAGCCCCAGCATTTT. Its translation: CASSPVRSNQPQHF.

This chain uses TRBV5-1 with TRBJ2-1, with a possible D match to TRBD2 (6 bases). The germline gives CDR1 SGHRS, CDR2 YFSETQ. The CDR3 loop spans 12 amino acids. V lost 2 bases and J lost 9, with 9 bases in between. CDR3: CASSFGGSEQFF. In DNA form, the CDR3 reads TGCGCCAGCAGCTTCGGGGGTTCTGAGCAGTTCTTC.

V gene TRBV7-9 combines with J gene TRBJ2-4; maybe TRBD2 (5 bases). The CDR3 is 11 amino acids. Germline V gene sequence: CDR1 SEHNR, CDR2 FQNEAQ (reference sequence). The V and J ends lost 8 bases and 7 bases respectively, with 9 bases between them. The DNA of the CDR3 is TGTGCCAGCGGCGGGCGGAACATTCAGTACTTC. Its translation is CASGGRNIQYF.

A single count supports this clone. The chain uses TRBV7-6 and TRBJ2-7; 16 nucleotides agree with TRBD2. The J segment lost 1 base and the V segment lost 1 base, leaving 16 bases of the junction unmatched. The CDR3 loop spans 22 amino acids. Germline V lookup: CDR1 SGHVS, CDR2 FNYEAQ. The CDR3 DNA follows: TGTGCCAGCAGCTTAGGGCGACCCACCGGGACTAGCGGGGGGGCTTCGTCCTACGAGCAGTACTTC. Translation gives CASSLGRPTGTSGGASSYEQYF.

As to this clone: An end of the junction differs from the germline gene, which may be a read error. This sequence joins TRBV4-1 and TRBJ1-2, with D perhaps TRBD1 (6 bases). Germline V gene data show CDR1 as MGHRA and CDR2 as YSYEKL. The length of the CDR3 is 12 residues. The CDR3, as DNA: TGTGCCAGCAGCCAAGACAGGCTGGGCTACACCTTC. Amino acids: CASSQDRLGYTF.

The table lists this clone with a few counts. The chain employs TRBV6-1 and TRBJ2-2; 12 nucleotides line up with TRBD2. The CDR3 loop spans 15 amino acids. Germline V gives CDR1 MNHNS, CDR2 SASEGT. V dropped 4 bases and J dropped 6; count of bases not matched to a gene: 3. The CDR3 is CASSALAGGPGELFF. As DNA, the CDR3 is TGTGCCAGCAGTGCTCTAGCGGGGGGGCCCGGGGAGCTGTTTTTT.

The rearrangement links TRBV9 to TRBJ2-1, with 10 bases lining up with TRBD2. The V gene end was trimmed by 4 bases and the J gene end by 3 bases; junction bases not matched to a gene: 4. From germline, CDR1 is SGDLS and CDR2 YYNGEE. The CDR3 runs to 15 residues. The CDR3 protein is CASSHLAGGYNEQFF. The DNA of the CDR3 is TGTGCCAGCAGCCATTTAGCGGGGGGCTACAATGAGCAGTTCTTC.

The chain links TRBV7-8 to TRBJ2-7; 14 nucleotides match TRBD2. This CDR3 spans 16 amino acids. With V trimmed by 5 bases and J by 2 bases, 5 bases remained unmatched. The germline gives CDR1 SGHVS, CDR2 FQNEAQ. Here the CDR3 reads CASSAGLAGGTYEQYF. For the CDR3, the DNA is TGTGCCAGCAGCGCCGGACTAGCGGGGGGCACCTACGAGCAGTACTTC.

The chain carries TRBV6-4 and TRBJ2-1, with 10 bases fitting TRBD2. CDR1 and CDR2 (germline): MRHNA, SNTAGT. V lost 0 bases to trimming and J lost 5 bases; unmatched junction nucleotides: 1. The CDR3 runs to 15 residues. The CDR3 sequence: CASSDSSGGNNEQFF. The CDR3 DNA reads TGTGCCAGCAGTGACTCTAGCGGGGGGAACAATGAGCAGTTCTTC.

The rearrangement joins TRBV6-5 to TRBJ2-7, with 9 bases identical to TRBD2. V shed 2 bases and J 7 bases; nucleotides not matched to a gene: 12. Germline CDR1 is MNHEY and CDR2 is SVGAGI. This CDR3 is 16 amino acids long. In DNA form, the CDR3 reads TGTGCCAGCAGTTACGGTGGCGGGGGGGCCCTGGGGGAGCAGTACTTC. It yields the protein CASSYGGGGALGEQYF.

This chain uses TRBV27 with TRBJ2-2; TRBD1 agrees at 9 bases. CDR1 and CDR2 from the germline V gene are MNHEY and SMNVEV (reference sequence). Trimming removed 5 bases from V and 7 bases from J; junction bases left unmatched: 5. This CDR3 has 14 residues. The CDR3 region is CASSQGTGIGELFF. CDR3 nucleotides: TGTGCCAGCAGTCAAGGGACAGGGATCGGGGAGCTGTTTTTT.

The chain couples TRBV19 to TRBJ1-2, with TRBD1 identical over 7 bases. With V trimmed by 6 bases and J by 8 bases, 6 bases remained unmatched. There are 12 residues in the CDR3. Germline V gene data show CDR1 as LNHDA and CDR2 as SQIVND (reference sequence). The CDR3 nucleotides are TGTGCCAGTAGGCACCAGGGGGAGGGCTACACCTTC. Encoded protein: CASRHQGEGYTF.

V is TRBV12-5 and J is TRBJ2-5; a weak D match, TRBD1 (6 bases). V dropped 5 bases and J dropped 2 bases, with 18 bases sitting between them. Germline V CDR1 and CDR2: LGHNT, FRNRAP. The CDR3 has 16 residues. The DNA for the CDR3 is TGTGCTAGTGGTCCGACAGGTTTGGGGCCTCAAGAGACCCAGTACTTC. Amino acid sequence: CASGPTGLGPQETQYF.

The V call is TRBV29-1, the J call TRBJ2-5; 8 bases map to TRBD1. The trim removed 4 bases at V and 5 bases at J, leaving 15 bases unmatched. The CDR3 sequence is 16 residues long. CDR1 SQVTM and CDR2 ANQGSEA come from the germline V gene. The CDR3, as DNA: TGCAGCGTTGCGGGCCAGGGGGCGGTAATTCGTGAGACCCAGTACTTC. Translation: CSVAGQGAVIRETQYF.